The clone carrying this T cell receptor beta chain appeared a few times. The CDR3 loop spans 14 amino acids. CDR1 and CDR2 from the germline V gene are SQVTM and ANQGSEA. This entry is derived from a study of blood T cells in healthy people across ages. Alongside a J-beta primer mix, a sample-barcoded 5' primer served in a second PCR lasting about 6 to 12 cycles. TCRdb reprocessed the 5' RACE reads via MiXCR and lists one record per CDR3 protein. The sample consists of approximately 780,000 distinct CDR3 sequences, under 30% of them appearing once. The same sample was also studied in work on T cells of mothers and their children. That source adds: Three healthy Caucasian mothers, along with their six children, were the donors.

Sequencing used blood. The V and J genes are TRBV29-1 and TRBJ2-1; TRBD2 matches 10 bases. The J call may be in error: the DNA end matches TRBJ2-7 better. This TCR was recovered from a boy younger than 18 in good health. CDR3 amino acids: CSVLGLAHSYEQYF. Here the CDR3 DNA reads TGCAGCGTTTTGGGACTAGCGCACTCCTACGAGCAGTACTTC.